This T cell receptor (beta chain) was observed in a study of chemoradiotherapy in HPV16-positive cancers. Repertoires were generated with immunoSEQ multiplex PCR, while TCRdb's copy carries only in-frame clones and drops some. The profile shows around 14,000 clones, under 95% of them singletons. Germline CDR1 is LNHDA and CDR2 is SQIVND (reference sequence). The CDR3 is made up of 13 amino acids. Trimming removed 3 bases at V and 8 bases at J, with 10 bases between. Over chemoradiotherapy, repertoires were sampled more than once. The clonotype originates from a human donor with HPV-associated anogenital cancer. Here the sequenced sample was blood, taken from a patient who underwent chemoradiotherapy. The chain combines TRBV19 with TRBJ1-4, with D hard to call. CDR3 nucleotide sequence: TGTGCCAGTAGTATTTGGCCGGGGGAAAAACTGTTTTTT. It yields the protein CASSIWPGEKLFF.